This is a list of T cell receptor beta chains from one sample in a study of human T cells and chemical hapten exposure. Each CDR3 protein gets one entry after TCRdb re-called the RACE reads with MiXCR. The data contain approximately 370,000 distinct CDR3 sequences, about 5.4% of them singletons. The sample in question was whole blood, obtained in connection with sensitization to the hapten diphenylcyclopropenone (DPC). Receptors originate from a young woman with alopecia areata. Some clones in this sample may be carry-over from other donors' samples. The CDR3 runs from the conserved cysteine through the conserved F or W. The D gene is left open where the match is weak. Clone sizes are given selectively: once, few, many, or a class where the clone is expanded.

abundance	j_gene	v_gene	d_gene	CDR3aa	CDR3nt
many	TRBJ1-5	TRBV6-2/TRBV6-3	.	CASSYSFRTISNQPQHF	TGTGCCAGCAGTTACTCGTTCAGGACGATAAGCAATCAGCCCCAGCATTTT
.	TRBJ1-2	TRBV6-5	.	CASSYSSLRYGYTF	TGTGCCAGCAGTTACTCGTCACTTCGCTATGGCTACACCTTC
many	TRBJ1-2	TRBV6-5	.	CASSYKLWGNYGYTF	TGTGCCAGCAGTTACAAATTATGGGGGAACTATGGCTACACCTTC
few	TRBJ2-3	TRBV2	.	CASRDSTSTDTQYF	TGTGCCAGCAGGGACAGCACTAGCACAGATACGCAGTATTTT
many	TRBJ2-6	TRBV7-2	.	CASSSDPSGANVLTF	TGTGCCAGCAGCTCCGACCCATCTGGGGCCAACGTCCTGACTTTC
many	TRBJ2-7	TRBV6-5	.	CASSYQARVPGHEQYF	TGTGCCAGCAGTTACCAAGCCAGGGTTCCGGGGCACGAGCAGTACTTC
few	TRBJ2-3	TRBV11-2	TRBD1	CASSLRDREADTQYF	TGTGCCAGCAGCCTCCGGGACAGAGAGGCAGATACGCAGTATTTT
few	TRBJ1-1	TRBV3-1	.	CASSFRGLNAEAFF	TGTGCCAGCAGCTTCCGGGGTCTGAACGCTGAAGCTTTCTTT
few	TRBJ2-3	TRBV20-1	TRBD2	CSARVGTSGGRDTQYF	TGCAGTGCTAGAGTTGGGACTAGCGGGGGTCGAGATACGCAGTATTTT
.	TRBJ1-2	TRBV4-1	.	CASSQEAGDRGYTF	TGCGCCAGCAGCCAAGAAGCGGGGGATCGTGGCTACACCTTC
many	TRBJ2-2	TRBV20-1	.	CSASPPLPSTGELFF	TGCAGTGCTAGTCCCCCCCTGCCGAGCACCGGGGAGCTGTTTTTT
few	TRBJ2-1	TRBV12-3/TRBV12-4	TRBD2	CASRASGIGSYNEQFF	TGTGCCAGCAGGGCTAGCGGGATTGGCTCCTACAATGAGCAGTTCTTC
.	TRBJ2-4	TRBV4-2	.	CASSQESNIQYF	TGTGCCAGCAGCCAAGAGTCAAACATTCAGTACTTC
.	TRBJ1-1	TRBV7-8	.	CASSLGMTRSGVLNTEAFF	TGTGCCAGCAGCTTAGGAATGACCCGATCAGGGGTATTGAACACTGAAGCTTTCTTT
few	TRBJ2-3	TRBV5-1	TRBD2	CASSRGTSGVQDTQYF	TGCGCCAGCAGCCGCGGGACTAGCGGGGTACAAGATACGCAGTATTTT
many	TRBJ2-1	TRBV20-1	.	CSARTGGPYNEQFF	TGCAGTGCTAGAACTGGAGGGCCCTACAATGAGCAGTTCTTC
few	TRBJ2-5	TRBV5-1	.	CASSLGVRTDEETQYF	TGCGCCAGCAGCTTGGGGGTAAGGACAGATGAGGAGACCCAGTACTTC
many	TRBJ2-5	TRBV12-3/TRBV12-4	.	CASSPQLAQETQYF	TGTGCCAGCAGTCCCCAATTGGCCCAAGAGACCCAGTACTTC
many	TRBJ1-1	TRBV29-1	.	CSVEPGAGTEAFF	TGCAGCGTTGAACCAGGGGCTGGCACTGAAGCTTTCTTT
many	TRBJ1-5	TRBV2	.	CASSNAWNQPQHF	TGTGCCAGCAGTAACGCGTGGAATCAGCCCCAGCATTTT
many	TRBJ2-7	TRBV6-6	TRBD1	CASSPRQGSDEQYF	TGTGCCAGCAGTCCTCGACAGGGTAGCGACGAGCAGTACTTC
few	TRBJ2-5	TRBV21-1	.	CASSKDGTSGAEETQYF	TGTGCCAGCAGCAAAGACGGGACTAGCGGGGCCGAAGAGACCCAGTACTTC
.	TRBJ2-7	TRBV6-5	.	CASSYGIPYEQYF	TGTGCCAGCAGTTACGGGATACCTTACGAGCAGTACTTC
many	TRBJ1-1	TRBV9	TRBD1	CASSPRSGTGLTEAFF	TGTGCCAGCAGCCCACGTAGCGGGACAGGGCTGACTGAAGCTTTCTTT
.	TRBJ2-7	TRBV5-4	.	CASSLYSGLPGEQYF	TGTGCCAGCAGCTTGTATTCCGGACTCCCGGGGGAGCAGTACTTC
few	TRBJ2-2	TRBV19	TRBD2	CASSRRTSGGNTGELFF	TGTGCCAGTAGTCGACGCACTAGCGGGGGCAACACCGGGGAGCTGTTTTTT
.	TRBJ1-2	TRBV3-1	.	CASSPRTSAYGYTF	TGTGCCAGCAGCCCACGAACATCGGCCTATGGCTACACCTTC
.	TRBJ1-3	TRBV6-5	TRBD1	CASSFGSGGRGNTIYF	TGTGCCAGCAGTTTTGGTTCAGGGGGAAGGGGAAACACCATATATTTT
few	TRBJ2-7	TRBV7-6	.	CASSSIGRNEQYF	TGTGCCAGCAGCTCAATAGGGAGGAACGAGCAGTACTTC
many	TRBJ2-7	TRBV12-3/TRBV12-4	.	CASSPVPSYEQYF	TGTGCCAGCAGTCCCGTCCCGTCCTACGAGCAGTACTTC
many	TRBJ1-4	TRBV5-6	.	CASTLGEGLGLFF	TGTGCCAGCACCCTAGGAGAGGGGCTGGGGCTGTTTTTT
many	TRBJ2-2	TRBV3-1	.	CASSQDPGVSSGELFF	TGTGCCAGCAGCCAAGACCCCGGGGTCAGTTCCGGGGAGCTGTTTTTT
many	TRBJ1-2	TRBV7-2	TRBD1	CASSTTPPTGGNGYTF	TGTGCCAGCAGCACTACCCCCCCGACAGGGGGCAATGGCTACACCTTC
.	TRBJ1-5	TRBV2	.	CASSLYQDQPQHF	TGTGCCAGCAGTCTGTACCAGGATCAGCCCCAGCATTTT
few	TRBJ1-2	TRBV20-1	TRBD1	CSAEPGQGPSNYGYTF	TGCAGTGCGGAACCGGGACAGGGGCCCTCTAACTATGGCTACACCTTC
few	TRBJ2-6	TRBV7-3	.	CASTPHGRETSLGGANVLTF	TGTGCCAGCACCCCTCACGGCAGGGAGACTTCCTTGGGAGGGGCCAACGTCCTGACTTTC
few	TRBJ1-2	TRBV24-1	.	CATSSAGTAYGYTF	TGTGCCACCAGTTCGGCCGGGACGGCCTATGGCTACACCTTC
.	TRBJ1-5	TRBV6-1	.	CASSEYTQHF	TGTGCCAGCAGTGAGTACACCCAGCATTTT
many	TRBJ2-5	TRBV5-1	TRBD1	CASKTGDRGFQETQYF	TGCGCCAGCAAAACTGGGGACAGGGGATTTCAAGAGACCCAGTACTTC
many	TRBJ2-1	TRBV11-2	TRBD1	CASSLSPTGSDEQFF	TGTGCCAGCAGCTTAAGTCCGACAGGGAGTGATGAGCAGTTCTTC
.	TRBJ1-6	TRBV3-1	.	CASSQGPTAGNSPLHF	TGTGCCAGCAGCCAAGGACCGACAGCCGGAAATTCACCCCTCCACTTT
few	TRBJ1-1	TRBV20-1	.	CSARKDTEAFF	TGCAGTGCTAGAAAGGACACTGAAGCTTTCTTT
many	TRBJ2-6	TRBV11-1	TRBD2	CASSLRPPGLASIMVSGANVLTF	TGTGCCAGCAGCTTACGGCCGCCGGGACTAGCGTCTATCATGGTCTCTGGGGCCAACGTCCTGACTTTC
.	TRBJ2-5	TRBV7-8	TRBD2	CASSFAGGPQETQYF	TGTGCCAGCAGCTTTGCGGGGGGCCCTCAAGAGACCCAGTACTTC
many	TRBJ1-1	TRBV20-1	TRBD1	CSAKLGQDSTEAFF	TGCAGTGCTAAACTGGGACAGGACTCCACTGAAGCTTTCTTT
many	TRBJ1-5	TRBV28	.	CASSKFNQPQHF	TGTGCCAGCAGTAAATTCAATCAGCCCCAGCATTTT
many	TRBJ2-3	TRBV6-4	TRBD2	CASSDSSGVTDTQYF	TGTGCCAGCAGTGATTCTAGCGGGGTGACAGATACGCAGTATTTT
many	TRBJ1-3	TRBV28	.	CASSLHRPPNSGNTIYF	TGTGCCAGCAGTTTACACCGACCCCCCAACTCTGGAAACACCATATATTTT
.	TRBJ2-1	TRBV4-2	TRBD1	CASSRGNPGQNSYNEQFF	TGTGCCAGCAGCCGAGGGAACCCGGGACAGAACTCCTACAATGAGCAGTTCTTC
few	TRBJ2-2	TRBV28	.	CASRAPTNTGELFF	TGTGCCAGCAGAGCCCCTACAAACACCGGGGAGCTGTTTTTT
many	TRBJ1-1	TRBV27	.	CASSLASSTEAFF	TGTGCCAGCAGTTTAGCTTCCTCTACTGAAGCTTTCTTT